This T cell receptor (beta chain) was profiled in a study of cytomegalovirus exposure and HLA in healthy donors. Findings and limits, study-wide: Analysis was carried out at a later point, and it linked a missense DCLRE1C variant to TCR beta V- and J-gene trimming.

The PCR ran on 60 Vbeta and 13 Jbeta primers. TCRdb's copy holds only in-frame clones and misses some; the assay was immunoSEQ multiplex PCR. The data show 150,000 to 200,000 clones, about an eighth seen once. This clone was seen more than once but under ten times. No antigen is known for it. CDR1 is SGHRS and CDR2 is YFSETQ in the germline V gene. CDR3 length equals 19 residues. Trimming removed 0 bases at V and 3 bases at J, with 21 bases between. The receptor comes from a man aged 50 to 60 in good health and CMV-seropositive. This chain links TRBV5-1 with TRBJ1-4; D gene unclear. Specimen: PBMCs. The CDR3 spells CASSLASGATVRANEKLFF. The DNA of the CDR3 is TGCGCCAGCAGCTTGGCCAGTGGAGCTACGGTTCGGGCTAATGAAAAACTGTTTTTT.